Listed here are 21 T cell receptor beta chains from one sample, sequenced in a study of cytomegalovirus exposure and HLA in healthy donors. The PCR used 60 Vbeta and 13 Jbeta primers. Here immunoSEQ multiplex PCR was the method, and the copy in TCRdb shows in-frame clones only, minus some. The sample contains some 120,000 clones, 81% of which appear only once. Sequences were obtained from PBMCs. These TCRs come from a woman aged 25 to 45 in good health and CMV-seronegative.

This clone was detected only a few times. The rearrangement uses TRBV28 and TRBJ2-5, with D maybe TRBD1 (6 bases). TRBJ2-7 explains the end of the DNA better; the J call may be wrong. CDR1 and CDR2 from the germline V gene are MDHEN and SYDVKM. The CDR3 loop spans 15 amino acids. CDR3 in DNA: TGTGCCAGCAGTCCCGGGGACATTAGCTCCTACGAGCAGTACTTC. Translation: CASSPGDISSYEQYF.

The chain joins TRBV19 to TRBJ2-3; 12 nucleotides align to TRBD2. The CDR3 loop spans 16 amino acids. Germline assignment: CDR1 LNHDA and CDR2 SQIVND (reference sequence). Trimming took 1 base from V and 4 from J; bases not matched to a gene: 3. CDR3 nucleotide sequence: TGTGCCAGTAGTATAGTTCTAGCGGGAGGGGCAGATACGCAGTATTTT. This encodes CASSIVLAGGADTQYF.

This rearrangement joins TRBV19 to TRBJ2-5; D perhaps matches TRBD2 (5 bases). Trimming took off 0 bases at V and 6 bases at J, with 17 bases between the two ends. This CDR3 spans 16 amino acids. CDR1 is LNHDA, CDR2 SQIVND, per germline (reference sequence). CDR3 DNA: TGTGCCAGTAGTATAGATCCAGACCCGGGGATGCAGACCCAGTACTTC. As protein: CASSIDPDPGMQTQYF.

The chain carries TRBV2 and TRBJ1-3; D unclear. Germline V gene data show CDR1 as SNHLY and CDR2 as FYNNEI. V dropped 1 base and J dropped 0 bases, with 4 bases sitting between them. The CDR3 is made up of 14 amino acids. The CDR3 region is CASSEVNSGNTIYF. In DNA, the CDR3 is TGTGCCAGCAGTGAAGTCAACTCTGGAAACACCATATATTTT. The full variable domain, rest sourced from reference TRBV2 and TRBJ1-3, is EPEVTQTPSHQVTQMGQEVILRCVPISNHLYFYWYRQILGQKVEFLVSFYNNEISEKSEIFDDQFSVERPDGSNFTLKIRSTKLEDSAMYFCASSEVNSGNTIYFGEGSWLTVV.

In this sample, this clone turned up a few times. CDR3 bases: TGTGCCAGTTGTCAGGGGCGCACCGGGGAGCTGTTTTTT. The encoded protein is CASCQGRTGELFF. The chain carries TRBV19 and TRBJ2-2, with D perhaps TRBD1 (6 bases). With 8 bases removed from V and 4 bases from J, the gap between germline ends came to 11 bases. The CDR3 runs 13 residues. Looked up from germline, CDR1 is LNHDA and CDR2 is SQIVND (reference sequence).

Regarding this clone: Other DNA sequences within the sample encode an identical CDR3. This chain joins TRBV15 and TRBJ2-3, with 12 bases aligning to TRBD2. Germline V gene sequence: CDR1 LNHNV, CDR2 YYDKDF (reference sequence). V lost 5 bases, J lost 6 bases, and 24 bases stayed unmatched. This CDR3 comprises 21 residues. CDR3 amino acids: CATSPDVPTSGSLGLRDTQYF. The CDR3 nucleotides are TGTGCCACCAGCCCAGACGTACCGACTAGCGGGAGTTTGGGGCTCAGGGATACGCAGTATTTT.

The chain has TRBV2 and TRBJ2-7; tentatively, D is TRBD2 (5 bases). V lost 2 bases and J 0 bases, leaving 11 bases between the germline ends. This CDR3 has 15 residues. Per germline, CDR1 SNHLY and CDR2 FYNNEI. As DNA, the CDR3 is TGTGCCAGCAGTGAATTGCCAGCGGTCTCCTACGAGCAGTACTTC. Residues: CASSELPAVSYEQYF.

A single count supports this clone. The chain is built from TRBV6-6 and TRBJ2-1; 11 bases align to TRBD2. V gave up 8 bases and J gave up 9 bases; unmatched junction bases: 9. CDR3 size: 14 residues. Germline-derived CDR1 and CDR2 are MNHNY and SVGAGI (reference sequence). This CDR3 is CASWGLAAATEQFF. CDR3 sequence (DNA): TGTGCCAGCTGGGGACTAGCGGCAGCAACTGAGCAGTTCTTC.

This clone has just one count. The chain is built from TRBV27 and TRBJ2-7; 9 positions agree with TRBD1. V lost 5 bases, J lost 5 bases, and 10 bases stayed unmatched. Germline CDR1 reads MNHEY; CDR2 reads SMNVEV (reference sequence). The CDR3 extends over 15 amino acids. CDR3 nucleotide sequence: TGTGCCAGCAGTGCACCGGGACAGGGAATCAACGAGCAGTACTTC. Its translation: CASSAPGQGINEQYF.

V and J are TRBV27 and TRBJ2-1; 8 bases fit TRBD1. CDR3 length: 15 amino acids. With V trimmed by 2 bases and J by 8 bases, 8 bases remained unmatched. Looked up from germline, CDR1 is MNHEY and CDR2 is SMNVEV (reference sequence). The CDR3 sequence: CASSLGAGGRDEQFF. The CDR3, as DNA: TGTGCCAGCAGTTTAGGTGCAGGGGGCAGGGATGAGCAGTTCTTC.

The V gene is TRBV28, the J gene TRBJ2-3, with D perhaps matching TRBD2 (5 bases). V dropped 4 bases and J dropped 1 base, with 12 bases sitting between them. The CDR3 covers 15 residues. Looked up from germline, CDR1 is MDHEN and CDR2 is SYDVKM. The CDR3 nucleotides are TGTGCCAGCAGTTCCACCGCGGGCGGCACAGATACGCAGTATTTT. Translation: CASSSTAGGTDTQYF.

The chain combines TRBV6-5 with TRBJ1-4, with no clear D. V was pared by 2 bases and J by 11 bases, with 15 bases between. Germline V gene lookup returns CDR1 MNHEY and CDR2 SVGAGI. CDR3 length equals 14 residues. The CDR3 sequence: CASSYALGSEKLFF. Here the CDR3 DNA reads TGTGCCAGCAGTTACGCCCTCGGGAGTGAGAAACTGTTTTTT.

The chain couples TRBV5-1 to TRBJ2-7, with TRBD1 as a possible D gene (6 bases). With 7 bases removed from V and 0 bases from J, the gap between germline ends came to 8 bases. CDR1 and CDR2 from the germline V gene are SGHRS and YFSETQ. This CDR3 comprises 12 residues. For the CDR3, the DNA is TGCGCCAGCCGAGGGGGCTCCTACGAGCAGTACTTC. Its translation: CASRGGSYEQYF.

The chain employs TRBV7-2 and TRBJ2-1, with D perhaps TRBD1 (5 bases). The germline CDR1 and CDR2 sequences are SGHTA and FQGNSA. The CDR3 has 16 amino acids. V lost 5 bases, J lost 6 bases, and 20 bases lay in between. The chain's CDR3 is CASSVKGRGLVNEQFF. The CDR3 nucleotides read TGTGCCAGCAGCGTCAAGGGTAGGGGCTTGGTCAATGAGCAGTTCTTC.

The V and J genes are TRBV19 and TRBJ2-2; 14 nucleotides line up with TRBD2. This CDR3 comprises 16 residues. V shed 4 bases, J shed 3 bases, and the junction held 1 base outside the gene matches. Germline values: CDR1 LNHDA, CDR2 SQIVND (reference sequence). The CDR3 DNA is TGTGCCAGTAGTAGGGGACTAGCGGGAGACACCGGGGAGCTGTTTTTT. The encoded protein is CASSRGLAGDTGELFF.

The V and J genes are TRBV25-1 and TRBJ2-7, with TRBD1 matching 9 bases. The V and J ends lost 6 bases and 0 bases, in that order; junction bases with no gene match: 3. The germline gives CDR1 MGHDK, CDR2 SYGVNS. This CDR3 contains 14 residues. The CDR3, as DNA: TGTGCCAGCAGGCTGGGACAGGGCTCCTACGAGCAGTACTTC. This encodes CASRLGQGSYEQYF.

The count of this clone is one. The V call is TRBV7-3, the J call TRBJ2-1; 9 bases align to TRBD2. This CDR3 comprises 14 residues. The V segment lost 4 bases and the J segment 7 bases; nucleotides outside the gene matches: 5. Germline V gives CDR1 SGHTA, CDR2 FQGTGA. CDR3 region: CASSYLAGWNEQFF. The CDR3 DNA sequence: TGTGCCAGCAGCTACCTAGCGGGATGGAATGAGCAGTTCTTC.

J is TRBJ2-7 and V is TRBV5-4, with TRBD2 as a possible D gene (5 bases). The CDR3 runs 14 residues. Trimming stripped 2 bases from V and 4 bases from J, with 13 bases between. Germline V CDR1 and CDR2: SGHNT, YYREEE (reference sequence). The CDR3 coding sequence is TGTGCCAGCAGCTTTCCGGGGAGTATATACGAGCAGTACTTC. Translated: CASSFPGSIYEQYF.

The chain joins TRBV9 to TRBJ2-5; 8 bases agree with TRBD1. The CDR3 contains 14 residues. The V gene end was trimmed by 7 bases and the J gene end by 2 bases; junction bases not matched to a gene: 7. Germline lookup yields CDR1 SGDLS and CDR2 YYNGEE. CDR3 bases: TGTGCCAGCGCTAGGGACAGGTGGCAAGAGACCCAGTACTTC. Translated, it gives CASARDRWQETQYF.

The chain links TRBV5-3 to TRBJ2-5; TRBD2 aligns across 7 bases. TRBV5-3 counts as an open reading frame of uncertain function. The length of the CDR3 is 13 residues. The V gene end was trimmed by 2 bases and the J gene end by 5 bases; junction bases not matched to a gene: 3. CDR3 sequence reads: CARSLLASETQYF. CDR3 sequence (DNA): TGTGCCAGAAGCTTACTAGCGAGCGAGACCCAGTACTTC.

In its sample, this clone is medium-sized. The chain is built from TRBV29-1 and TRBJ2-4; possibly TRBD2 for D (6 bases). The V end lost 4 bases, the J end lost 0 bases, and 10 bases lay between the germline ends. Per the germline V gene, CDR1 is SQVTM and CDR2 is ANQGSEA. There are 14 residues in the CDR3. Here the CDR3 DNA reads TGCAGCGTTGGGAGGGAGCAAGCCAAAAACATTCAGTACTTC. Residues: CSVGREQAKNIQYF.